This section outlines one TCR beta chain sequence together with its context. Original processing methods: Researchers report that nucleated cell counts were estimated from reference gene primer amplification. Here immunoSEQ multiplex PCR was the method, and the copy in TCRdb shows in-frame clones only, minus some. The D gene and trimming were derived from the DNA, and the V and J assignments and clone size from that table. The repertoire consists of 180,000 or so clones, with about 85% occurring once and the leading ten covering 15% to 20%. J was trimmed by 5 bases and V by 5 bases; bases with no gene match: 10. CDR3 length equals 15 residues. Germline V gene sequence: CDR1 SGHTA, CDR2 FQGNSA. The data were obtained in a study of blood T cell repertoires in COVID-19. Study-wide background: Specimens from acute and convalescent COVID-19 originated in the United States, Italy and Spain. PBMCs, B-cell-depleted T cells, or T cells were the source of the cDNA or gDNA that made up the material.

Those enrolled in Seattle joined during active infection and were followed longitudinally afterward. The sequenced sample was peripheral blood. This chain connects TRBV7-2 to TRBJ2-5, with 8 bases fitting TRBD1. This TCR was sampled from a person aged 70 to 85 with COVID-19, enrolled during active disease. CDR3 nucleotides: TGTGCCAGCAGCGGACACTGGACAGGGCGGGAGACCCAGTACTTC. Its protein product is CASSGHWTGRETQYF.